These T cell receptor beta chains were read from a single sample in a study of blood T cell dynamics during melanoma immunotherapy. TCRdb's table, derived via immunoSEQ multiplex PCR, lists solely in-frame clones and lacks some. The sample lists several thousand clones, roughly 87% seen once, with approximately 5% in the top ten. The sequences come from blood, collected from a patient treated with checkpoint blockade. All receptors come from a human donor with melanoma. Each CDR3 is given with its conserved first and last residue. Fields, in order: J gene, D gene, clone size, V gene, CDR3 DNA, CDR3 protein. D genes are given only for firm matches. Part of the rows lack a size; the others show once, few, many or a class for expanded clones.

J gene: TRBJ2-1; D gene: NA; clone size: NA; V gene: TRBV18; CDR3 DNA: TGTGCCAGCTCACCCGCGGACGGTCCCTACAATGAGCAGTTCTTC; CDR3 protein: CASSPADGPYNEQFF
J gene: TRBJ2-6; D gene: TRBD1; clone size: NA; V gene: TRBV2; CDR3 DNA: TGTGCCAGCAACGCTGACAGGGCGAGAAACTCTGGGGCCAACGTCCTGACTTTC; CDR3 protein: CASNADRARNSGANVLTF
J gene: TRBJ1-3; D gene: NA; clone size: NA; V gene: TRBV11-3; CDR3 DNA: TGTGCCAGCAGCTTATATTGGGCGAGCTCTGGAAACACCATATATTTT; CDR3 protein: CASSLYWASSGNTIYF
J gene: TRBJ2-5; D gene: NA; clone size: NA; V gene: TRBV29-1; CDR3 DNA: TGCAGCGTTGGCTTCAGAAGGGAGACCCAGTACTTC; CDR3 protein: CSVGFRRETQYF
J gene: TRBJ1-1; D gene: NA; clone size: NA; V gene: TRBV6-1; CDR3 DNA: TGTGCCAGCCTCAGTGGAGGGAACACTGAAGCTTTCTTT; CDR3 protein: CASLSGGNTEAFF
J gene: TRBJ2-1; D gene: NA; clone size: NA; V gene: TRBV18; CDR3 DNA: TGTGCCAGCTCACCAGGGGGGGCTGGGGCCTACAATGAGCAGTTCTTC; CDR3 protein: CASSPGGAGAYNEQFF
J gene: TRBJ2-2; D gene: NA; clone size: NA; V gene: TRBV5-1; CDR3 DNA: TGCGCCAGCAGCTTGGACGGAGGAGTCAGTAACACCGGGGAGCTGTTTTTT; CDR3 protein: CASSLDGGVSNTGELFF
J gene: TRBJ2-3; D gene: NA; clone size: NA; V gene: TRBV4-1; CDR3 DNA: TGCGCCAGCAGCCTCTCCCTAGCGAGCGGAATCACAGATACGCAGTATTTT; CDR3 protein: CASSLSLASGITDTQYF
J gene: TRBJ1-5; D gene: TRBD1; clone size: NA; V gene: TRBV7-9; CDR3 DNA: TGTGCCAGCAGCTTGGAGGGACAGGGATATCAGCCCCAGCATTTT; CDR3 protein: CASSLEGQGYQPQHF
J gene: TRBJ2-4; D gene: NA; clone size: NA; V gene: TRBV6-5; CDR3 DNA: TGTGCCAGCAGCGGGCTAGGGTCCGGGAACATTCAGTACTTC; CDR3 protein: CASSGLGSGNIQYF
J gene: TRBJ1-3; D gene: TRBD1; clone size: NA; V gene: TRBV6-1; CDR3 DNA: TGTGCCAGCAGTGAAGCACAGGGGGCTGGAAACACCATATATTTT; CDR3 protein: CASSEAQGAGNTIYF
J gene: TRBJ2-1; D gene: NA; clone size: once; V gene: TRBV5-6; CDR3 DNA: TGTGCCAGCAGCTTGGAGCCGAGCTTCGGGAATGAGCAGTTCTTC; CDR3 protein: CASSLEPSFGNEQFF
J gene: TRBJ2-3; D gene: NA; clone size: NA; V gene: TRBV14; CDR3 DNA: TGTGCCAGCAGCTACCACCGCGGGTTTGACACAGATACGCAGTATTTT; CDR3 protein: CASSYHRGFDTDTQYF
J gene: TRBJ1-5; D gene: TRBD1; clone size: few; V gene: TRBV6-1; CDR3 DNA: TGTGCCAGCAGTGAAGCGCGAGGGACAGCTCAGCCCCAGCATTTT; CDR3 protein: CASSEARGTAQPQHF
J gene: TRBJ2-3; D gene: TRBD2; clone size: NA; V gene: TRBV7-3; CDR3 DNA: TGTGCCAGCAGCATCGGACTAGCGGGAACAGATACGCAGTATTTT; CDR3 protein: CASSIGLAGTDTQYF
J gene: TRBJ1-1; D gene: TRBD1; clone size: NA; V gene: TRBV7-9; CDR3 DNA: TGTGCCAGCAGCTTGACAGGGGATGATGGGACTGAAGCTTTCTTT; CDR3 protein: CASSLTGDDGTEAFF
J gene: TRBJ1-4; D gene: NA; clone size: NA; V gene: TRBV7-6; CDR3 DNA: TGTGCCAGCAGCTTAGTCAGCGCTCAAAAACTGTTTTTT; CDR3 protein: CASSLVSAQKLFF
J gene: TRBJ1-3; D gene: NA; clone size: NA; V gene: TRBV7-2; CDR3 DNA: TGTGCCAGCAGCTTAGGAGGGTTGGGAAACACCATATATTTT; CDR3 protein: CASSLGGLGNTIYF
J gene: TRBJ2-4; D gene: NA; clone size: NA; V gene: TRBV2; CDR3 DNA: TGTGCCAGCAGTGAGAGCGGCAGCTTAGCCAAAAACATTCAGTACTTC; CDR3 protein: CASSESGSLAKNIQYF
J gene: TRBJ2-7; D gene: NA; clone size: once; V gene: TRBV7-8; CDR3 DNA: TGTGCCAGCAGCGTTCAGTACGAGCAGTACTTC; CDR3 protein: CASSVQYEQYF